One and the same sample provided the 7 T cell receptor beta chains below, sequenced in a study of blood T cell repertoires in COVID-19. Repertoires were generated with immunoSEQ multiplex PCR, while TCRdb's copy carries only in-frame clones and drops some. This sample has more than 100,000 clones, with roughly 89% found just once. Specimen: peripheral blood. The receptors stem from a man between 45 and 60 years old with active or convalescent COVID-19.

This chain joins TRBV12-3 or TRBV12-4 and TRBJ1-1; no reliable D call. Deletions cut 4 bases from V and 7 bases from J, with 10 bases between. This CDR3 comprises 12 residues. The CDR3 is CASSYGVGEAFF. DNA for the CDR3: TGTGCCAGCAGTTACGGGGTTGGTGAAGCTTTCTTT.

This clone occurred once. The V gene is TRBV5-5, the J gene TRBJ2-4; 7 bases are a match to TRBD1. The CDR3 runs to 13 residues. J gave up 7 bases and V 4 bases, and 5 bases lay outside the gene matches. The germline V gene encodes CDR1 SGHKS and CDR2 YYEKEE (reference sequence). The CDR3 here is CASSRGQRNIQYF. CDR3 sequence (DNA): TGTGCCAGCAGCCGGGGACAGCGGAACATTCAGTACTTC.

This clone was seen only once. The CDR3 sequence is CATSRTSGGHYEQYF. CDR3 in DNA: TGTGCCACCAGCAGGACTAGCGGGGGCCACTACGAGCAGTACTTC. V gene TRBV15 combines with J gene TRBJ2-7, with 12 bases fitting TRBD2. Germline V gene data show CDR1 as LNHNV and CDR2 as YYDKDF (reference sequence). The CDR3 totals 15 residues. The trim removed 3 bases at V and 3 bases at J, leaving 3 bases unmatched.

The V gene is TRBV29-1, the J gene TRBJ1-2; tentative D call: TRBD1 (5 bases). V gave up 7 bases and J gave up 2 bases, with 14 bases separating them. The germline CDR1 and CDR2 sequences are SQVTM and ANQGSEA. The CDR3 loop spans 13 amino acids. The CDR3 spells CSAPEGTNYGYTF. CDR3 DNA: TGCAGCGCTCCGGAGGGGACGAACTATGGCTACACCTTC.

The chain carries TRBV6-2 or TRBV6-3 and TRBJ2-1; a weak D match, TRBD2 (5 bases). V lost 4 bases to trimming and J lost 0 bases, with 19 bases between them. CDR3 length equals 18 residues. Germline lookup yields CDR1 MNHEY and CDR2 SVGEGT. CDR3 sequence (DNA): TGTGCCAGCAGTTTTTTGAGGGCAGCGACGAGCTCCTACAATGAGCAGTTCTTC. It translates to CASSFLRAATSSYNEQFF.

V usage is TRBV2 and J usage is TRBJ2-1, with 10 bases matching TRBD2. This CDR3 has 18 amino acids. Germline CDR1 is SNHLY and CDR2 is FYNNEI. V shed 3 bases, J shed 0 bases, and the junction held 8 bases outside the gene matches. The CDR3 region is CASSDLLAGSSSYNEQFF. CDR3 bases: TGTGCCAGCAGTGATTTACTAGCGGGATCCAGCTCCTACAATGAGCAGTTCTTC.

This chain joins TRBV6-2 or TRBV6-3 and TRBJ1-1; D might be TRBD1 (5 bases). V dropped 5 bases and J dropped 0 bases, with 7 bases sitting between them. This CDR3 is 13 amino acids long. The germline V gene has CDR1 MNHEY and CDR2 SVGEGT. This chain's CDR3 is CASSRTLNTEAFF. The CDR3 bases are TGTGCCAGCAGTAGGACACTGAACACTGAAGCTTTCTTT.